This T cell receptor beta chain emerged from a study of T cell responses to AZD1222 COVID-19 vaccine. The V gene end was trimmed by 5 bases and the J gene end by 1 base; junction bases not matched to a gene: 15. Germline-derived CDR1 and CDR2 are SGHAT and FQNNGV. The CDR3 totals 18 residues. Study-wide findings and caveats: Seropositive AZD1222 recipients at baseline numbered only six or seven.

In regard to this clone: The antigen is undetermined.

Only in-frame clones appear in the TCRdb table, and some are missing; sequencing was by immunoSEQ multiplex PCR. Here the sample spans approximately 98,000 clones, about 92% being singletons. The clonotype originates from an adult in good health. Sequenced material: peripheral blood, taken on day 0 of MenACWY control vaccination. This chain links TRBV11-2 with TRBJ2-3, with 7 bases aligning to TRBD1. The CDR3 reads CASSLPGQNRERTDTQYF. As DNA, the CDR3 is TGTGCCAGCAGCCTCCCGGGACAGAACCGCGAACGCACAGATACGCAGTATTTT.